The clone carrying this T cell receptor beta chain was seen a few times. As yet, its antigen is unknown. An end of the junction does not agree with germline; a read error may underlie this. Germline V gene sequence: CDR1 SGHVS, CDR2 FQNEAQ. CDR3 length: 14 residues. The sample is drawn from a study of CD8+CD57+ T cells in acquired aplastic anemia. Study outcomes and limitations: Statistical testing detected no significant gap in CD8+ Simpson's diversity between patients and controls. Both patients and controls carried the same twenty-nine CD8+ CDR3 sequences.

CDR3 and TCR beta VDJ profiling relied on a genomic DNA template. TCRdb re-analysed the reads in MiXCR, keeping a single row per CDR3 protein. The profile shows hundreds of thousands of distinct CDR3 sequences, 25% to 40% of them singletons. Sequencing involved patients with CD8+CD57+ cell expansion previously shown by flow cytometry. Blood samples were obtained from patients who had received no prior therapy. The origin of this receptor is a human donor with aplastic anemia. The source material was sorted CD4+, CD8+, or CD8+CD57+ T cells (not recorded which) from PBMCs. The chain couples TRBV7-8 to TRBJ1-2; 9 nucleotides line up with TRBD1. CDR3 region: CASGPRGQGEGYAF. DNA of the CDR3: TGTGCCAGCGGGCCGCGGGGACAGGGTGAGGGCTACGCCTTC.